These 32 T cell receptor beta chains were sequenced from one sample in a study of T cells expressing NK-cell markers. From the 5' RACE reads, TCRdb lists one entry per CDR3 protein and no DNA. The sample table includes over 150,000 distinct CDR3 sequences. The source material was blood T cells: a sorted CD56 or NKG2C T cell subset, CD4+ or CD8+ T cells, or bulk PBMC T cells (not recorded which). Receptors originate from a man aged 18-69 years in good health.

The CDR3 region is CASSWGGHTEAFF. V gene TRBV3-1 combines with J gene TRBJ1-1; absent DNA, TCRdb's TRBD1 call cannot be checked. Germline V gene lookup returns CDR1 LGHDT and CDR2 YNNKEL (reference sequence). This CDR3 has 13 amino acids.

The chain recombines TRBV29-1 with TRBJ2-1; TCRdb reports TRBD2, a call that lacks DNA to check it against. Germline V CDR1 and CDR2: SQVTM, ANQGSEA. The CDR3 is made up of 11 amino acids. This CDR3 is CSAGTSGEQFF.

The chain recombines TRBV5-4 with TRBJ2-7; TCRdb outputs TRBD2, but without DNA this stays unchecked. The germline CDR1 and CDR2 sequences are SGHNT and YYREEE (reference sequence). The CDR3 sequence is 16 residues long. CDR3 sequence reads: CASSPLAGGPSSEQYF.

CDR3 loop: CASSLGSRAGETQYF. V and J are TRBV13 and TRBJ2-5; TCRdb calls TRBD1, which cannot be checked without DNA. The germline V gene encodes CDR1 PRHDT and CDR2 FYEKMQ (reference sequence). The CDR3 loop spans 15 amino acids.

The CDR3 sequence is CAISPWMDAFF. The gene calls are TRBV6-1 and TRBJ1-1; TCRdb picks TRBD1, but there is no DNA to check that call. Germline assignment: CDR1 MNHNS and CDR2 SASEGT. This CDR3 spans 11 amino acids.

This chain links TRBV2 with TRBJ2-1; TCRdb's assignment of TRBD1 cannot be checked, as there is no DNA. The length of the CDR3 is 13 residues. Germline V CDR1 and CDR2: SNHLY, FYNNEI. The CDR3 sequence: CASTQQGHDEQFF.

The V gene is TRBV5-5, the J gene TRBJ2-2; TCRdb reports TRBD1, a call that lacks DNA to check it against. Looked up from germline, CDR1 is SGHKS and CDR2 is YYEKEE (reference sequence). CDR3 length: 17 residues. CDR3 sequence reads: CASSTRDRGSNTGELFF. The variable domain in full, completed from reference TRBV5-5 and TRBJ2-2, reads DAGVTQSPTHLIKTRGQQVTLRCSPISGHKSVSWYQQVLGQGPQFIFQYYEKEERGRGNFPDRFSARQFPNYSSELNVNALLLGDSALYLCASSTRDRGSNTGELFFGEGSRLTVL.

The gene calls are TRBV20-1 and TRBJ2-5; the D call from TCRdb, TRBD2, cannot be confirmed without DNA. The germline gives CDR1 DFQATT, CDR2 SNEGSKA (reference sequence). This CDR3 has 15 amino acids. CDR3 region: CSADHLGLALETQYF.

The chain uses TRBV27 and TRBJ1-6; TCRdb returns TRBD1, unconfirmable since there is no DNA. Looked up from germline, CDR1 is MNHEY and CDR2 is SMNVEV (reference sequence). This CDR3 contains 14 residues. CDR3 sequence: CASTWGPYNSPLHF.

The CDR3 here is CASSLVREGETQYF. V gene TRBV5-1 combines with J gene TRBJ2-5; TCRdb calls TRBD2, which cannot be checked without DNA. Germline CDR1 is SGHRS and CDR2 is YFSETQ. The CDR3 is 14 amino acids.

The gene calls are TRBV6-5 and TRBJ1-1; TCRdb gives TRBD1 as the D gene, but with no DNA this cannot be confirmed. The germline CDR1 and CDR2 sequences are MNHEY and SVGAGI. CDR3 size: 14 residues. The CDR3 loop is CASSYGGYNTEAFF.

This rearrangement joins TRBV5-1 to TRBJ1-1; the TRBD1 assignment by TCRdb is unverifiable without DNA. Germline assignment: CDR1 SGHRS and CDR2 YFSETQ. The CDR3 is made up of 16 amino acids. The CDR3 loop reads CASSLGKGAANTEAFF.

This rearrangement joins TRBV20-1 to TRBJ1-3. CDR3 length: 16 residues. Germline V CDR1 and CDR2: DFQATT, SNEGSKA (reference sequence). CDR3 in amino acids: CSARDTGLSSGNTIYF.

The rearrangement joins TRBV28 to TRBJ2-3. There are 17 residues in the CDR3. The germline V gene encodes CDR1 MDHEN and CDR2 SYDVKM. The CDR3 is CASSPDIVGASTDTQYF.

The chain is built from TRBV30 and TRBJ2-3; absent DNA, TCRdb's TRBD2 call cannot be checked. CDR3 length equals 22 residues. CDR1 and CDR2 (germline): GTSNPN, SVGIG (reference sequence). CDR3 loop: CAWSVWTSGGPVEPLSTDTQYF.

The V call is TRBV15, the J call TRBJ2-5; TCRdb picks TRBD2, but there is no DNA to check that call. CDR3 length equals 15 residues. The germline CDR1 and CDR2 sequences are LNHNV and YYDKDF (reference sequence). The CDR3 loop is CATRASLAGSETQYF.

The chain combines TRBV7-9 with TRBJ2-3; TCRdb selects TRBD2, and the lack of DNA leaves this call unchecked. The length of the CDR3 is 17 residues. CDR1 and CDR2 (germline): SEHNR, FQNEAQ (reference sequence). Here the CDR3 reads CASSLLAGGVSTDTQYF.

The chain combines TRBV11-2 with TRBJ2-7; the TRBD2 assignment by TCRdb is unverifiable without DNA. Germline CDR1 and CDR2: SGHAT and FQNNGV. The CDR3 extends over 16 amino acids. The CDR3: CASSSSAGLRSYEQYF.

V usage is TRBV29-1 and J usage is TRBJ1-4; without DNA, the TCRdb call of TRBD1 cannot be checked. The CDR3 contains 13 residues. Germline V CDR1 and CDR2: SQVTM, ANQGSEA. CDR3 protein: CSAGARGPGKLFF.

This chain links TRBV24-1 with TRBJ2-7. The CDR3 has 12 amino acids. The germline CDR1 and CDR2 sequences are KGHDR and SFDVKD. The CDR3 reads CATSDGQRRQYF.

The V gene is TRBV28, the J gene TRBJ2-5; TCRdb outputs TRBD1, but without DNA this stays unchecked. The CDR3 covers 15 residues. Germline V CDR1 and CDR2: MDHEN, SYDVKM. Here the CDR3 reads CASSIDRDGEETQYF. The full variable domain, completed using reference TRBV28 and TRBJ2-5, is DVKVTQSSRYLVKRTGEKVFLECVQDMDHENMFWYRQDPGLGLRLIYFSYDVKMKEKGDIPEGYSVSREKKERFSLILESASTNQTSMYLCASSIDRDGEETQYFGPGTRLLVL.

The chain has TRBV7-6 and TRBJ2-7; TCRdb indicates TRBD1, and absent DNA this call remains unverified. The CDR3 contains 13 residues. Germline V lookup: CDR1 SGHVS, CDR2 FNYEAQ. This chain's CDR3 is CASSRPGLYEQYF.

The genes are TRBV6-1 and TRBJ2-7. CDR3 length: 14 residues. Germline lookup yields CDR1 MNHNS and CDR2 SASEGT. The chain's CDR3 is CASVPTDFSYEQYF.

The chain carries TRBV6-2 or TRBV6-3 and TRBJ2-2; TCRdb's D gene call, TRBD2, goes unchecked for lack of DNA. Germline values: CDR1 MNHEY, CDR2 SVGEGT. The CDR3 covers 15 residues. The CDR3: CASSYGQAGSGELFF.

J is TRBJ1-5 and V is TRBV5-1; absent DNA, TCRdb's TRBD1 call cannot be checked. The CDR3 runs 14 residues. CDR1 is SGHRS and CDR2 is YFSETQ in the germline V gene. This CDR3 is CASSPLGGNQPQHF. Complete variable domain (other parts from reference TRBV5-1 and TRBJ1-5): KAGVTQTPRYLIKTRGQQVTLSCSPISGHRSVSWYQQTPGQGLQFLFEYFSETQRNKGNFPGRFSGRQFSNSRSEMNVSTLELGDSALYLCASSPLGGNQPQHFGDGTRLSIL.

The V gene is TRBV6-1, the J gene TRBJ1-5; the TRBD1 assignment by TCRdb is unverifiable without DNA. Germline loops: CDR1 MNHNS, CDR2 SASEGT. The CDR3 extends over 15 amino acids. The CDR3 protein is CASSNGQGFDQPQHF.

CDR3 in amino acids: CASSLDRYSYGYTF. V gene TRBV5-8 combines with J gene TRBJ1-2. Germline V gene data show CDR1 as SGHTS and CDR2 as YDEGEE. This CDR3 is built from 14 residues. The full variable domain, completed using reference TRBV5-8 and TRBJ1-2, is EAGVTQSPTHLIKTRGQQATLRCSPISGHTSVYWYQQALGLGLQFLLWYDEGEERNRGNFPPRFSGRQFPNYSSELNVNALELEDSALYLCASSLDRYSYGYTFGSGTRLTVV.

The genes are TRBV7-9 and TRBJ1-1. The CDR3 runs 12 residues. From germline, CDR1 is SEHNR and CDR2 FQNEAQ (reference sequence). The CDR3 loop reads CASSANPDSAFF.

This sequence joins TRBV15 and TRBJ2-3; the TCRdb call, TRBD1, lacks DNA for checking. The CDR3 has 16 amino acids. In germline, CDR1 is LNHNV, CDR2 YYDKDF (reference sequence). The CDR3 protein is CATSRRGDRATDTQYF.

The chain uses TRBV6-1 and TRBJ1-1; TCRdb calls TRBD1, which cannot be checked without DNA. Germline CDR1 is MNHNS and CDR2 is SASEGT. This CDR3 comprises 16 residues. CDR3 sequence: CASLNVIGQGVPEAFF.

The CDR3 is CASSVTPLWQGSADTQYF. This chain joins TRBV9 and TRBJ2-3. Germline CDR1 SGDLS, CDR2 YYNGEE. This CDR3 comprises 18 residues.

The chain recombines TRBV5-6 with TRBJ2-1; TCRdb's D call of TRBD1 is untestable without DNA. The germline V gene encodes CDR1 SGHDT and CDR2 YYEEEE. The CDR3 loop spans 16 amino acids. CDR3 sequence: CASSLGGLDPLWEQFF.